This record looks at one T cell receptor (beta chain) sequence and its context. Which antigen it targets is not known. One base away there is no much larger clone; base qualities are not given. The data are from a study of beta chain features in type 1 diabetes (dated by TCRdb to 2017 to 2018). With regard to the full study: Mean age, gender distribution, total cell number and subset yield were not different between patients and healthy donors. A total of about 100 million sorted cells were examined across all samples, and RNA yield correlated strongly with the number of cells per subset. In the study, TCRB repertoires of sorted circulating CD4+ T cell subsets from recently diagnosed type 1 diabetes patients were compared with those of matched healthy donors. Regulatory and stem cell-like memory subsets were isolated from only 8 patients and roughly 8 healthy donors, whereas naive and central memory subsets came from all 30 or so donors.

Including the terminal cysteine and phenylalanine, the CDR3 comprises 18 residues. Kept here is only the CDR3 DNA, which spans 54 bases and is read in frame from base 1. After removal of 0 bases from V and 4 bases from J, the junction retains 10 bases not matched to a gene. CDR1 and CDR2 (LNHNV, YYDKDF) derive from the germline V gene (reference sequence). General study outcomes and caveats: HLA sub-analyses involved small numbers of individuals, so any influence of HLA type on TCRB rearrangement remained unresolved. The naive, central memory and regulatory TCRB repertoires appeared to resemble one another more closely among patients than among healthy donors. At VDJ recombination sites, type 1 diabetes patients had fewer insertions and more deleted nucleotides, which implies abnormalities in thymic rearrangement. Shorter templates might be favored by PCR, yet because patient and control samples were amplified and corrected together, any such skew would affect both groups equally. Sequencing cDNA rather than genomic DNA could over-represent highly expressing activated cells, although activation and CD3 levels did not differ between groups. A moderate but significant shortening of TCRB CDR3 length was observed in type 1 diabetes patients in all four CD4+ subsets.

All of the isolated RNA was reverse transcribed with the High Capacity cDNA Reverse Transcription Kit, so expressed TCRB transcripts were sequenced. Deep immunoSEQ sequencing was performed on naive, central memory and regulatory T cell samples, with an average of around 3.4 million total reads per sample. After sorted cells were lysed in RLT buffer, RNA was extracted with DNase-treated RNeasy Micro or Mini kits, with the choice depending on cell number. Each cell subset was processed on its own to prevent cross-contamination, while patient and healthy donor samples were processed together. TCRB sequences were amplified from cDNA with the immunoSEQ multiplex PCR, producing 87-bp fragments spanning the CDR3 region. Amplicons were sequenced on the Illumina HiSeq platform. On the study's bioinformatics: PCR bias was corrected computationally using synthetic template baselines, and reads within Hamming distance 2 were collapsed, with unmergeable singletons discarded. Reads were aligned to IMGT to assign V, D and J genes, CDR3 length, and insertions or deletions at six rearrangement sites. Within each subset, clonotype counts were normalized to sorted cell number, after which true diversity and Gini coefficients were computed with the tcR R package. The overlap coefficient, calculated on TCRB nucleotide sequences, was used to quantify repertoire sharing. Out-of-frame TCRB sequences from naive cells were analyzed to stand in for the pre-selection repertoire. The source is immuneACCESS, and TCRdb retained only in-frame sequences with V and J called. Part of the clones is not carried over; for the studies checked, unresolved V genes explain less than half of this, and the remainder is unexplained. Clone size and V and J calls were adopted from that table, with D and trimming inferred from the DNA. The sample has 400,000 to 600,000 clones on record, over 25% of them singletons. 0.06% to 0.07% of the sample comes from the top ten.

Each donor gave one peripheral blood draw, approximately 0.11 L on average, collected into heparinised tubes. A BD FACSAria II was used to sort naive, central memory, regulatory and stem cell-like memory CD4+ T cells with a panel that included CD45RO, CCR7, CD25, CD127, CD95 and CD27. Every sorted population had a purity above 95%. Right away, PBMCs were isolated by Lymphoprep density gradient centrifugation and were stained directly, with no culture step. To minimize batch effects, samples were stained and sorted in pairs, one healthy donor with one patient per experiment. The sequence is built from TRBV15 and TRBJ2-5; the junction holds 11 bases that match TRBD2. Material for sequencing was naive CD4+ T cells from blood. The cell subset or site label, read with the paper, signifies: true naive CD4+ T cells. The clonotype was recovered from a man aged 18 to 29 in good health. The nucleotide sequence reads TGTGCCACCAGCAGAGAACGGTTTACTAGCGGGAGAGGAGAGACCCAGTACTTC. This sequence encodes CATSRERFTSGRGETQYF.